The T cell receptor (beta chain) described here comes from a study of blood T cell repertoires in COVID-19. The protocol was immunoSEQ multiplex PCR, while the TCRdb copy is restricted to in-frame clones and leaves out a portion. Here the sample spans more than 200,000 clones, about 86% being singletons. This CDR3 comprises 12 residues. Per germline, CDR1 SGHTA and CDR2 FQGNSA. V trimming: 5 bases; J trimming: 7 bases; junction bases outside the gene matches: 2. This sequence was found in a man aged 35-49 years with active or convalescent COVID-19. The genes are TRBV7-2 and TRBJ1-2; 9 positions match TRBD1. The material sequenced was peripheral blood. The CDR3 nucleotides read TGTGCCAGCAGCAGGACAGGGGCTGGCTACACCTTC. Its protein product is CASSRTGAGYTF.